Below are 15 T cell receptor beta chains sequenced from a single sample in a study of breast tumors, draining lymph nodes, adjacent tissues. MiXCR, applied by TCRdb to the multiplex PCR reads, yields one record per CDR3 protein. The sample records around 230,000 distinct CDR3 sequences, approximately 29% being singletons. The lymph nodes were axillary draining lymph nodes from breast cancer patients. Sample: axillary lymph node tissue. These receptors came from a female donor with breast cancer. Some clones in this sample may be carry-over from other donors' samples.

This clonotype was detected ten times or more. The rearrangement uses TRBV7-2 and TRBJ2-1; D remains ambiguous. V was pared by 2 bases and J by 4 bases, with 6 bases between. Germline loops: CDR1 SGHTA, CDR2 FQGNSA. The CDR3 runs to 13 residues. CDR3 coding DNA: TGTGCCAGCAGCTTACAACTATACAATGAGCAGTTCTTC. Its protein product is CASSLQLYNEQFF.

A word on this clonotype: Because the CDR3 is missing its conserved closing phenylalanine or tryptophan, this is likely a read error. This sequence joins TRBV5-8 and TRBJ1-6; D not certain. Germline V gene sequence: CDR1 SGHTS, CDR2 YDEGEE. V lost 0 bases to trimming and J lost 10 bases, with 11 bases between them. This CDR3 spans 14 amino acids. CDR3 residues: CASSLGDTVSPLHL. The CDR3 DNA reads as TGTGCCAGCAGCTTGGGAGACACCGTCTCACCCCTCCACCTT.

This clonotype has ten or more counts. This sequence joins TRBV29-1 and TRBJ2-7; a weak D match, TRBD2 (5 bases). The germline V gene has CDR1 SQVTM and CDR2 ANQGSEA. V was shortened by 4 bases and J by 6 bases, with 19 bases between the two germline ends. There are 14 residues in the CDR3. The CDR3 DNA follows: TGCAGCGTTGTGGTCAGCCTGAACCGGGGCGAGCAGTACTTC. It yields the protein CSVVVSLNRGEQYF.

The chain couples TRBV7-3 to TRBJ2-7; 10 bases fit TRBD2. The CDR3 consists of 14 residues. J gave up 12 bases and V 2 bases, and 10 bases lay outside the gene matches. The germline V gene encodes CDR1 SGHTA and CDR2 FQGTGA. This chain's CDR3 is CASSLALAGKTWYF. The CDR3, as DNA: TGTGCCAGCAGCTTAGCACTAGCGGGAAAAACTTGGTACTTC.

This clonotype has at least ten counts. V and J are TRBV15 and TRBJ1-4, with unresolved D. The CDR3 is made up of 15 amino acids. V was clipped by 5 bases and J by 4 bases, with 14 bases between them. Germline lookup yields CDR1 LNHNV and CDR2 YYDKDF (reference sequence). The CDR3 region is CATSPPGSLNEKLFF. For the CDR3, the DNA is TGTGCCACCAGCCCCCCGGGCAGCCTTAATGAAAAACTGTTTTTT.

Worth noting for this clonotype: One junction end disagrees with the germline gene, perhaps due to a read error. For the CDR3, the DNA is TGTGCCAGCTCACCACCGGGTGATAAAGCTATCTTT. Its translation: CASSPPGDKAIF. The genes are TRBV18 and TRBJ1-1; D is unclear. Germline V gene lookup returns CDR1 KGHSH and CDR2 LQKENI. The CDR3 is 12 amino acids.

Remarks on this clonotype: The junction differs from germline at one of its ends, possibly a read error. The rearrangement uses TRBV5-1 and TRBJ1-5, with D tentatively TRBD1 (6 bases). CDR3 size: 16 residues. Germline CDR1 is SGHRS and CDR2 is YFSETQ. CDR3 region: CASSLVVGWDNEPQHF. The CDR3 DNA follows: TGCGCCAGCAGCTTGGTGGTCGGGTGGGACAATGAGCCCCAGCATTTT.

This clonotype has ten or more counts. The chain combines TRBV2 with TRBJ1-6; D is perhaps TRBD1 (5 bases). Trimming removed 6 bases from V and 0 bases from J, with 9 bases in between. This CDR3 is 15 amino acids long. Germline assignment: CDR1 SNHLY and CDR2 FYNNEI. CDR3 amino acids: CASRAGSSYNSPLHF. Written as DNA, the CDR3 is TGTGCCAGCAGGGCAGGGAGCTCCTATAATTCACCCCTCCACTTT.

This clonotype was counted many times. The V and J genes are TRBV7-9 and TRBJ2-7; D is ambiguous. V was clipped by 5 bases and J by 3 bases, with 11 bases between them. Germline lookup yields CDR1 SEHNR and CDR2 FQNEAQ (reference sequence). The CDR3 is made up of 13 amino acids. The CDR3 protein is CASSRLNRYEQYF. The CDR3, as DNA: TGTGCCAGCAGCCGACTCAACCGCTACGAGCAGTACTTC. Full variable domain (outside the CDR3, taken from reference TRBV7-9 and TRBJ2-7): DTGVSQNPRHKITKRGQNVTFRCDPISEHNRLYWYRQTLGQGPEFLTYFQNEAQLEKSRLLSDRFSAERPKGSFSTLEIQRTEQGDSAMYLCASSRLNRYEQYFGPGTRLTVT.

This clonotype was picked up many times. The rearrangement links TRBV5-1 to TRBJ2-7; either TRBD1 or TRBD2 may supply D (5 bases each). V was clipped by 0 bases and J by 2 bases, with 12 bases between them. The CDR3 runs 15 residues. The germline CDR1 and CDR2 sequences are SGHRS and YFSETQ. CDR3 DNA sequence: TGCGCCAGCAGCTTGGTTTTTCGGGGCACCTACGAGCAGTACTTC. Translation gives CASSLVFRGTYEQYF.

On this clonotype itself: Sequence at one end of the junction differs from germline and may be a read error. The CDR3 bases are TGCAGTGCCAGGACTAGCGGGAGGTTGGGGAAATACGCAGTATTT. This codes for CSARTSGRLGKYAVF. The gene calls are TRBV20-1 and TRBJ2-3; TRBD2 agrees at 14 bases. The length of the CDR3 is 15 residues. CDR1 DFQATT and CDR2 SNEGSKA come from the germline V gene (reference sequence).

This clonotype was picked up many times. This chain links TRBV5-5 with TRBJ2-5, with TRBD1 as a possible D gene (5 bases). Trimming stripped 1 base from V and 1 base from J, with 8 bases between. The CDR3 runs 14 residues. Per germline, CDR1 SGHKS and CDR2 YYEKEE (reference sequence). The CDR3 sequence: CASSLYRIQETQYF. The CDR3 nucleotides are TGTGCCAGCAGCTTGTACAGGATCCAAGAGACCCAGTACTTC.

This clonotype was seen repeatedly, ten times or more. V and J are TRBV5-1 and TRBJ2-1; D not certain. Germline CDR1 reads SGHRS; CDR2 reads YFSETQ. Deletions cut 1 base from V and 4 bases from J, with 6 bases between. The CDR3 loop spans 13 amino acids. For the CDR3, the DNA is TGCGCCAGCAGCTTGAGTCCTTACAATGAGCAGTTCTTC. Its translation: CASSLSPYNEQFF.

This clonotype was detected only a few times. A much larger clone lies one base from this, so it may be a read error. The chain carries TRBV20-1 and TRBJ2-7, with 9 bases that match TRBD1. The V segment lost 5 bases and the J segment 6 bases; nucleotides outside the gene matches: 11. Germline-derived CDR1 and CDR2 are DFQATT and SNEGSKA (reference sequence). CDR3 length: 14 residues. The CDR3 DNA sequence: TGCAGTGCTTCACCGGGACAGGGTAGGGCCGAGCAGTACTTC. Its translation: CSASPGQGRAEQYF.

The V and J genes are TRBV7-9 and TRBJ1-4; the D is unclear. CDR3 size: 20 residues. V lost 5 bases and J 5 bases, leaving 30 bases between the germline ends. The V gene's germline CDR1 is SEHNR and CDR2 FQNEAQ (reference sequence). The CDR3 protein is CASSANPTSGRAGYNEKLFF. CDR3 coding DNA: TGTGCCAGCAGCGCCAACCCGACTAGCGGGAGGGCCGGGTACAATGAAAAACTGTTTTTT.